This T cell receptor beta chain was identified in a study of cytomegalovirus exposure and HLA in healthy donors. General study results and limits: Researchers counted some 150 TCR beta chains as cytomegalovirus-associated.

This CDR3 has 13 amino acids. The germline V gene has CDR1 MDHEN and CDR2 SYDVKM. V lost 6 bases, J lost 4 bases, and 12 bases lay in between. This clone has only a few counts. Its antigen is unknown. Primers included in the PCR were 60 Vbeta and 13 Jbeta primers. How the authors handled the data: The authors later counted 70 million to 80 million unique TCR beta chains, 9.5 million to 13 million of them shared. Method: immunoSEQ multiplex PCR; TCRdb's copy keeps in-frame clones and lacks some. V and J calls plus clone size are reproduced from that table; the DNA served to infer D and trimming. The sample has more than 95,000 clones; 65% to 75% are singletons.

This TCR was recovered from a woman between 65 and 79 years old in good health and CMV-seropositive. Material: PBMCs. This chain uses TRBV28 with TRBJ1-2; D is ambiguous. In DNA, the CDR3 is TGTGCCAGCAGCAGACAACCCCCCTATGGCTACACCTTC. Protein: CASSRQPPYGYTF.